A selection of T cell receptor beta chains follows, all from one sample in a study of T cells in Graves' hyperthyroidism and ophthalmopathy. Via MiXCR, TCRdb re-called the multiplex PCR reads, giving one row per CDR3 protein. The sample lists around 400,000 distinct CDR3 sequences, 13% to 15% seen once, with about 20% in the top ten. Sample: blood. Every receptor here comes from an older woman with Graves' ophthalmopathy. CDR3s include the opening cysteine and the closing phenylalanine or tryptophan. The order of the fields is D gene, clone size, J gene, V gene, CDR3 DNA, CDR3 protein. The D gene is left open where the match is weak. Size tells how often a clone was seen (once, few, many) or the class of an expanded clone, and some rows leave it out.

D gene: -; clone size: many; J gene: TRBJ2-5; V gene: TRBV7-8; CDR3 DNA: TGTGCCAGCAGCCGAAACGAAGAGACCCAGTACTTC; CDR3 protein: CASSRNEETQYF
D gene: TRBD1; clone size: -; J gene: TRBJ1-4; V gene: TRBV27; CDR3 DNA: TGTGCCAGCAGTCCCTATCGACAGGGTGGCAATGAAAAACTGTTTTTT; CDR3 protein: CASSPYRQGGNEKLFF
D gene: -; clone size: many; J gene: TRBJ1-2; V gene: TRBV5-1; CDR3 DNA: TGCGCCAGCAGCTTGTCACGGGGGGATGGCTACACCTTC; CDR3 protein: CASSLSRGDGYTF
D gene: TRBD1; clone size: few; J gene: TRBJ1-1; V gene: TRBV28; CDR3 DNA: TGTGCCAGCAGTCCGACAGGGATGGGCACTGAAGCTTTCTTT; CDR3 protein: CASSPTGMGTEAFF
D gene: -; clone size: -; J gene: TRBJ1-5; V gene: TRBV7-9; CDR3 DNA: TGTGCCAGCAGAGAGGGCGCCGGTTTGGTCGGCAATCAGCCCCAGCATTTT; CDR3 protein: CASREGAGLVGNQPQHF
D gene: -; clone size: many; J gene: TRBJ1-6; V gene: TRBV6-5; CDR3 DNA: TGTGCCAGCAGTTACGTGGGCGGTAATTCACCCCTCCACTTT; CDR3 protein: CASSYVGGNSPLHF
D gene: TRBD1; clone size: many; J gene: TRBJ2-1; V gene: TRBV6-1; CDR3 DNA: TGTGCCAGCAGTGGGGGACAGGGAATAAATGAGCAGTTCTTC; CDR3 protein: CASSGGQGINEQFF
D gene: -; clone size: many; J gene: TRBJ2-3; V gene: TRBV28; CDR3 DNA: TGTGCCAGCAGTTTGGGACGCCGAGAAGATACGCAGTATTTT; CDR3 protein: CASSLGRREDTQYF
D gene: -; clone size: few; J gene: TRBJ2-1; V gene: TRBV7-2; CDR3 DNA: TGTGCCAGCAGCTTAGATCTGCTGGGCTCCTACAATGAGCAGTTCTTC; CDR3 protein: CASSLDLLGSYNEQFF
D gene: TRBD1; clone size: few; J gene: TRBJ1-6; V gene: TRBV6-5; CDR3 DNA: TGTGCCAGCAGTTTCCAGAAACAGGGGAATTCACCCCTCCACTTT; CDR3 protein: CASSFQKQGNSPLHF
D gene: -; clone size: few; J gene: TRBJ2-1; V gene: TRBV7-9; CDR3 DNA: TGTGCCAGCAGCTTAGCTGGTACGGGTCGGTTTGGCATGAATGAGCAGTTCTTC; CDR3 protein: CASSLAGTGRFGMNEQFF
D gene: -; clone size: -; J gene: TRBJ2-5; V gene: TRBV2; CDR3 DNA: TGTGCCAGCAGTGAGGCAGGGCGGGAGACCCAGTACTTC; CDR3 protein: CASSEAGRETQYF
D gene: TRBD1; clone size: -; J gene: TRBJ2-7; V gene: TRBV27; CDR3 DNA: TGTGCCAGCAGTTTAATCGGGACAGCCGCCTACGAGCAGTACTTC; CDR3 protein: CASSLIGTAAYEQYF
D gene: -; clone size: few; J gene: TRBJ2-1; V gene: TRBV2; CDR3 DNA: TGTGCCAGCATCTTTGACAACTCCTACAATGAGCAGTTCTTC; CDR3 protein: CASIFDNSYNEQFF
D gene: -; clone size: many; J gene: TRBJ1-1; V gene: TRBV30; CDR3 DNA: TGTGCCTGCCACCGTGGGGGACGGGCTTTCTTT; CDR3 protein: CACHRGGRAFF
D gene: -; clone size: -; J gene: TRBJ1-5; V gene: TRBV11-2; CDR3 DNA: TGTGCCAGCAGCTTAGGGGGTGGTGGCAATCAGCCCCAGCATTTT; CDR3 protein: CASSLGGGGNQPQHF